This entry describes one T cell receptor (beta chain). The antigen is unknown. The sample belongs to a study of early T cells in non-severe SARS-CoV-2 infection. Study-wide background: The sequenced material was bulk RNA from unsorted whole blood, and its chains were unpaired. Study-level points and caveats: Anti-spike CD8 specificities were favored by VDJdb matching, whose results missed private and CD4 specificities.

Unique molecular identifiers were added to individual cDNA molecules. TCRdb re-called the 5' RACE reads through MiXCR, storing one row per CDR3 protein. The table has roughly 46,000 distinct CDR3 sequences, roughly 7.1% seen once; the top ten hold roughly 4.8%. The germline CDR1 and CDR2 sequences are LNHDA and SQIVND (reference sequence). The V gene lost 5 bases and the J gene lost 4 bases, with 16 bases spanning the gap. The CDR3 runs to 15 residues. V gene TRBV19 combines with J gene TRBJ2-3, with TRBD1 as a possible D gene (5 bases). Sequences were obtained from whole blood. This TCR came from an adult who was a healthcare worker with PCR-confirmed SARS-CoV-2 infection or an uninfected control (not recorded which). CDR3 bases: TGTGCCAGTAGTTCTTCCCAGGGTGGAGCAGATACGCAGTATTTT. Its protein product is CASSSSQGGADTQYF.